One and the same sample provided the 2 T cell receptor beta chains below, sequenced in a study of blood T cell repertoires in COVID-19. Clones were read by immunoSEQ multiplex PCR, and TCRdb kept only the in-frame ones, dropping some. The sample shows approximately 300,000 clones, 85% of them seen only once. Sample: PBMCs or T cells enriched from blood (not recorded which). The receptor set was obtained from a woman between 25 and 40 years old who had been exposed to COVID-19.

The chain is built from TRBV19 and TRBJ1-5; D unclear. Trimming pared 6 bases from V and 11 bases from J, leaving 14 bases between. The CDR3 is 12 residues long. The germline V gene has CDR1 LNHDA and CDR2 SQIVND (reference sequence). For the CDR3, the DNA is TGTGCCAGTAGGGTTGGGGAGGAAACCCAGCATTTT. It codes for CASRVGEETQHF.

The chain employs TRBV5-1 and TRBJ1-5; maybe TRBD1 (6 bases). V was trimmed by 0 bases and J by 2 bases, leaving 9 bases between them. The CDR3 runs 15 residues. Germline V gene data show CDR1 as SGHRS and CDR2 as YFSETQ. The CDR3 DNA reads TGCGCCAGCAGCTTGGCCCCAGGGGGCAATCAGCCCCAGCATTTT. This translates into CASSLAPGGNQPQHF.